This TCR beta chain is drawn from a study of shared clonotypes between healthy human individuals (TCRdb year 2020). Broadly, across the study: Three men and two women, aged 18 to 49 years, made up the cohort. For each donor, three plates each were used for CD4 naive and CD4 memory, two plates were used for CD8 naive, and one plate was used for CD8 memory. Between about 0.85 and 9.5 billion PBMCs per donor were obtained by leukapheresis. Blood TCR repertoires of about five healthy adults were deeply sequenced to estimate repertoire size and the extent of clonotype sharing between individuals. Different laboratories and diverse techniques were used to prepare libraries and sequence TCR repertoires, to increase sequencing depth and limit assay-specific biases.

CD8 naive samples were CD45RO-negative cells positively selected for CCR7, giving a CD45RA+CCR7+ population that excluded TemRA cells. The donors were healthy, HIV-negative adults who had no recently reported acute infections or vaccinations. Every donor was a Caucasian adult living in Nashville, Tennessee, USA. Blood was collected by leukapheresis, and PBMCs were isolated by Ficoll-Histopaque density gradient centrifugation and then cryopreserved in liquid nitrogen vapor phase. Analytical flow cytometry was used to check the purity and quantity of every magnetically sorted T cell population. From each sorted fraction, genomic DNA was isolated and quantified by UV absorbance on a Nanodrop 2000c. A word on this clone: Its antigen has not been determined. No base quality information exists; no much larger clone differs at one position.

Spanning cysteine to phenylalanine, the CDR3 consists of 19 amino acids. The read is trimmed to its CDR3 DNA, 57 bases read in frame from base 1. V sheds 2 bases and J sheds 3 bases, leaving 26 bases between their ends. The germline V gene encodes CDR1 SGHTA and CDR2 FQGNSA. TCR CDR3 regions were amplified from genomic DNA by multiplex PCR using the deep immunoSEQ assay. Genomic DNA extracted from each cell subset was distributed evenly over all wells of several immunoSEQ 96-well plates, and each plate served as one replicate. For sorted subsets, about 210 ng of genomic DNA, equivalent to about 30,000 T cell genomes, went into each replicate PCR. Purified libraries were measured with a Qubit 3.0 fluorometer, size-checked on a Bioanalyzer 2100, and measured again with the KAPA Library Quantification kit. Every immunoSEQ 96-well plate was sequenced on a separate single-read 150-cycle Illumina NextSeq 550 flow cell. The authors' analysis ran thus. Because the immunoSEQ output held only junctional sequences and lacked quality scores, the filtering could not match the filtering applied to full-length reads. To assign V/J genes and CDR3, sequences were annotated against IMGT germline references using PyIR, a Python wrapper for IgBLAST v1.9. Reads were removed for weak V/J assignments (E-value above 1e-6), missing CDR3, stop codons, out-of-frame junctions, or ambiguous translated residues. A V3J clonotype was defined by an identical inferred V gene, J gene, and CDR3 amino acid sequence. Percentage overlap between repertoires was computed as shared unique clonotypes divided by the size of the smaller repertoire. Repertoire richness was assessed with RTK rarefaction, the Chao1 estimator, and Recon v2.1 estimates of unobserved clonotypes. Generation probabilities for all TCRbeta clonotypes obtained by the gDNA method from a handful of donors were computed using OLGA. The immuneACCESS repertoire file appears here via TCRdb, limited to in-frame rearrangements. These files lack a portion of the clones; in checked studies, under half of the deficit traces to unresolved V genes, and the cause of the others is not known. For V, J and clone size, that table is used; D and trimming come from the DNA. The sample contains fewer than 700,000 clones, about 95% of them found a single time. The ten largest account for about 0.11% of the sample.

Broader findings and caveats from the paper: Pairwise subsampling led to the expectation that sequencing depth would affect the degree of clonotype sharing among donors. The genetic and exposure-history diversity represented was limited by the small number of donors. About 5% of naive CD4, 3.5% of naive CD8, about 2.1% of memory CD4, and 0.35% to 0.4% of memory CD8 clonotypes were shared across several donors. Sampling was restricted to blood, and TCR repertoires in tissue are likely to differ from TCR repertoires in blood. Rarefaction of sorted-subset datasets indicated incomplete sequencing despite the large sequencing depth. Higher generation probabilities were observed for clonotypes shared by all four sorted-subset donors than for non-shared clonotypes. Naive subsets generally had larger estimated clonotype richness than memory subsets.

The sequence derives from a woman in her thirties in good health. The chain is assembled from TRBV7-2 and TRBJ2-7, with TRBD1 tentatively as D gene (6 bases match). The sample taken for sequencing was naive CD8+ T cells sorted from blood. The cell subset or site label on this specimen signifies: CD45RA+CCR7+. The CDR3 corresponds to CASSLIGTSKPSFSYEQYF. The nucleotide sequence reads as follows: TGTGCCAGCAGCTTAATCGGGACATCCAAACCCTCCTTTAGCTACGAGCAGTACTTC.